This entry lists 18 T cell receptor beta chains sequenced from one sample in a study of T cells after yellow fever vaccination. In TCRdb, the 5' RACE reads were re-called with MiXCR into one record per CDR3 protein. This sample yields around 70,000 distinct CDR3 sequences, of which around 7% are seen a single time; roughly 35% belongs to the top ten. The sample here was CD8+ T cells sorted from PBMCs, taken 5 days after the first yellow fever vaccination. The receptors shown here come from a man between 18 and 35 years old who received the YFV17D yellow fever vaccine.

The V and J genes are TRBV12-3 or TRBV12-4 and TRBJ1-5; 9 nucleotides agree with TRBD1. The CDR3 has 14 amino acids. V gave up 6 bases and J gave up 6 bases; unmatched junction bases: 6. CDR3 protein: CASSVTGGFQPQHF. CDR3 nucleotide sequence: TGTGCCAGCAGCGTCACAGGGGGCTTTCAGCCCCAGCATTTT.

The chain has TRBV9 and TRBJ2-2; the D gene is possibly TRBD1 (6 bases). Germline loops: CDR1 SGDLS, CDR2 YYNGEE. Trimming pared 4 bases from V and 4 bases from J, leaving 17 bases between. The CDR3 has 16 amino acids. CDR3 sequence (DNA): TGTGCCAGCAGCCCGGGACATCCCACCTTCACCGGGGAGCTGTTTTTT. Translation gives CASSPGHPTFTGELFF.

A few counts support this clonotype. The chain has TRBV4-3 and TRBJ2-6; D remains ambiguous. The CDR3 sequence is 13 residues long. Trimming cost V 4 bases and J 4 bases, with 5 bases left between them. Per the germline V gene, CDR1 is LGHNA and CDR2 is YSLEER. CDR3 in DNA: TGCGCCAGCAGCCTTAGGGGGGCCAACGTCCTGACTTTC. Translation gives CASSLRGANVLTF.

This clonotype was seen at least ten times. The genes are TRBV7-8 and TRBJ2-1; perhaps TRBD1 as D (6 bases). The CDR3 is 16 residues long. Germline loops: CDR1 SGHVS, CDR2 FQNEAQ. V lost 5 bases and J lost 5, with 19 bases in between. CDR3 nucleotides: TGTGCCAGCAGCCCGGGGTTTGGGGACAAGAACAATGAGCAGTTCTTC. Amino acid sequence: CASSPGFGDKNNEQFF.

This clonotype was counted only a few times. The chain joins TRBV6-5 to TRBJ1-1; D is unclear. The ends were cut back, 7 bases at V and 3 bases at J, with 21 bases in the middle. The CDR3 has 16 amino acids. CDR1 MNHEY and CDR2 SVGAGI come from the germline V gene. As DNA, the CDR3 is TGTGCCAGCATTCCTAAAGTCGGGGTCTGGGACACTGAAGCTTTCTTT. It specifies CASIPKVGVWDTEAFF.

This clonotype showed up many times. This rearrangement joins TRBV4-1 to TRBJ1-2, with D hard to call. Per the germline V gene, CDR1 is MGHRA and CDR2 is YSYEKL. The CDR3 runs 16 residues. With 4 bases removed from V and 4 bases from J, the gap between germline ends came to 19 bases. CDR3 DNA sequence: TGCGCCAGCAGCCTCAGAAACTGGGGAGAGAGCTATGGCTACACCTTC. Its protein product is CASSLRNWGESYGYTF.

J is TRBJ2-7 and V is TRBV29-1; the D is unclear. Trimming shortened V by 5 bases and J by 3 bases, and 14 bases separated the two germline ends. CDR1 SQVTM and CDR2 ANQGSEA come from the germline V gene. CDR3 length: 13 amino acids. In nucleotides, the CDR3 is TGCAGCGTTAGGCCCAGGCAGAACTACGAGCAGTACTTC. Residues: CSVRPRQNYEQYF.

Ten or more counts support this clonotype. This chain joins TRBV5-1 and TRBJ2-7, with D possibly matching TRBD1 (6 bases). Trimming removed 2 bases at V and 7 bases at J, with 19 bases between. Germline-derived CDR1 and CDR2 are SGHRS and YFSETQ. The length of the CDR3 is 15 residues. Written as DNA, the CDR3 is TGCGCCAGCAGCTTAGGGGACACCTCTCCCTTGGAGCAGTACTTC. Residues: CASSLGDTSPLEQYF.

The chain recombines TRBV4-1 with TRBJ1-1; TRBD1 might be the D (6 bases). V was clipped by 1 base and J by 1 base, with 10 bases between them. Germline V gene sequence: CDR1 MGHRA, CDR2 YSYEKL. The CDR3 totals 15 residues. The chain's CDR3 is CASSQGLTGNTEAFF. For the CDR3, the DNA is TGCGCCAGCAGCCAAGGTCTGACAGGGAACACTGAAGCTTTCTTT.

This clonotype appeared many times. The rearrangement joins TRBV15 to TRBJ2-1, with D unclear. Trimming stripped 0 bases from V and 4 bases from J, with 19 bases between. CDR3 size: 18 residues. Germline V gives CDR1 LNHNV, CDR2 YYDKDF (reference sequence). CDR3 in amino acids: CATSRESWARQRYNEQFF. CDR3 DNA: TGTGCCACCAGCAGAGAGTCGTGGGCTAGACAACGATACAATGAGCAGTTCTTC. The complete variable domain, with remaining parts taken from reference TRBV15 and TRBJ2-1, reads DAMVIQNPRYQVTQFGKPVTLSCSQTLNHNVMYWYQQKSSQAPKLLFHYYDKDFNNEADTPDNFQSRRPNTSFCFLDIRSPGLGDTAMYLCATSRESWARQRYNEQFFGPGTRLTVL.

This clonotype has just a few counts. The chain couples TRBV3-1 to TRBJ1-4, with D possibly matching TRBD1 (6 bases). This CDR3 region has 15 residues. V shed 1 base and J shed 6 bases, with 12 bases lying between them. The V gene's germline CDR1 is LGHDT and CDR2 YNNKEL (reference sequence). The chain's CDR3 is CASSQGRGWDEKLFF. In DNA, the CDR3 is TGTGCCAGCAGCCAAGGCAGGGGATGGGATGAAAAACTGTTTTTT.

The table lists this clonotype with many counts. The chain is built from TRBV5-6 and TRBJ2-7; TRBD2 matches at 9 bases. V lost 0 bases and J lost 4; bases outside the gene matches: 8. The germline V gene encodes CDR1 SGHDT and CDR2 YYEEEE. This CDR3 has 16 residues. DNA of the CDR3: TGTGCCAGCAGCTTGGGGCCTAGCGGGGTGATGTACGAGCAGTACTTC. Amino acid sequence: CASSLGPSGVMYEQYF.

This clonotype was counted ten times or more. The V call is TRBV14, the J call TRBJ2-1; 9 bases fit TRBD2. From germline, CDR1 is SGHDN and CDR2 FVKESK. CDR3 length equals 16 residues. V was clipped by 4 bases and J by 4 bases; unmatched bases: 8. The CDR3: CASSLFSGGHYNEQFF. The CDR3 coding sequence is TGTGCCAGCAGCCTCTTCAGCGGGGGGCATTACAATGAGCAGTTCTTC.

At least ten counts were recorded for this clonotype. In nucleotides, the CDR3 is TGTGCCAGCGATCTGGCCTTCTTT. Amino acid sequence: CASDLAFF. The chain has TRBV7-9 and TRBJ1-1, with D unclear. The CDR3 runs 8 residues. Germline CDR1 reads SEHNR; CDR2 reads FQNEAQ (reference sequence). V lost 8 bases and J lost 14, with 9 bases in between.

This clonotype was seen a handful of times. The rearrangement joins TRBV27 to TRBJ1-4, with D unclear. The CDR3 extends over 14 amino acids. V shed 1 base and J shed 6 bases, with 9 bases lying between them. Germline CDR1 is MNHEY and CDR2 is SMNVEV (reference sequence). Here the CDR3 DNA reads TGTGCCAGCAGTTTATTGGGCTTGGATGAAAAACTGTTTTTT. Amino acids: CASSLLGLDEKLFF.

This clonotype was counted many times. V usage is TRBV5-4 and J usage is TRBJ1-1, with D perhaps TRBD1 (6 bases). The CDR3 extends over 13 amino acids. Per germline, CDR1 SGHNT and CDR2 YYREEE (reference sequence). V dropped 4 bases and J dropped 2 bases, with 9 bases sitting between them. The CDR3 bases are TGTGCCAGCAGCGACAGGTTTAACACTGAAGCTTTCTTT. Encoded protein: CASSDRFNTEAFF.

This clonotype appeared many times. The V gene is TRBV4-1, the J gene TRBJ1-2; D unresolved. The V end was cut by 1 base, the J end by 4 bases, with 16 bases between. CDR1 and CDR2 from the germline V gene are MGHRA and YSYEKL. This CDR3 has 16 amino acids. CDR3 region: CASSQGPLGSIYGYTF. The CDR3 DNA is TGCGCCAGCAGCCAAGGTCCCCTAGGGAGTATCTATGGCTACACCTTC.

This clonotype was observed many times. The genes are TRBV28 and TRBJ2-3; possibly TRBD1 for D (5 bases). CDR1 MDHEN and CDR2 SYDVKM come from the germline V gene. V was trimmed by 5 bases and J by 4 bases, leaving 10 bases between them. This CDR3 spans 13 amino acids. CDR3 in amino acids: CASSTGHADTQYF. The CDR3 coding sequence is TGTGCCAGCAGTACCGGACACGCAGATACGCAGTATTTT. Complete variable domain (other parts from reference TRBV28 and TRBJ2-3): DVKVTQSSRYLVKRTGEKVFLECVQDMDHENMFWYRQDPGLGLRLIYFSYDVKMKEKGDIPEGYSVSREKKERFSLILESASTNQTSMYLCASSTGHADTQYFGPGTRLTVL.